The 9 T cell receptor beta chains below all came from one sample that was sequenced in a study of shared clonotypes between healthy human individuals. The repertoire was sequenced with immunoSEQ multiplex PCR; TCRdb's copy has only in-frame clones and lacks some. This repertoire shows roughly 300,000 clones, roughly 84% found once; its top ten account for about 17%. The sequencing input was memory CD8+ T cells sorted from blood. Subset defined: CD45RO+ cells pooled with CCR7-negative TemRA cells. Receptor source: a man aged 18 to 29 in good health.

This chain links TRBV30 with TRBJ1-2; D is unclear. This CDR3 contains 13 residues. Germline loops: CDR1 GTSNPN, CDR2 SVGIG (reference sequence). Trimming took 6 bases from V and 4 from J, leaving 15 bases between them. The CDR3 coding sequence is TGTGCCTGCCCAAAGAGAGAGAGCTATGGCTACACCTTC. It yields the protein CACPKRESYGYTF.

The V gene is TRBV5-1, the J gene TRBJ1-4, with D perhaps matching TRBD1 (6 bases). CDR1 and CDR2 (germline): SGHRS, YFSETQ. This CDR3 comprises 15 residues. V lost 3 bases, J lost 3 bases, and 12 bases lay in between. In nucleotides, the CDR3 is TGCGCCAGCAGCTCTTGGGGACATCCTAATGAAAAACTGTTTTTT. This translates into CASSSWGHPNEKLFF.

The count of this clone is one. This chain joins TRBV29-1 and TRBJ2-7; 9 bases match TRBD1. V gave up 3 bases and J gave up 4 bases; unmatched junction bases: 4. CDR3 length: 13 residues. CDR1 is SQVTM, CDR2 ANQGSEA, per germline. Here the CDR3 reads CSVDGTGQYEQYF. The CDR3 DNA reads as TGCAGCGTTGACGGGACAGGGCAATACGAGCAGTACTTC.

CDR3 bases: TGCGCCAGCAGCCAAGTGAGAGGAGGCGGGTGGAACGAGCAGTACTTC. This encodes CASSQVRGGGWNEQYF. This sequence joins TRBV4-3 and TRBJ2-7; TRBD2 is a possible D gene (5 bases). This CDR3 region has 16 residues. The ends were cut back, 1 base at V and 5 bases at J, with 18 bases in the middle. In germline, CDR1 is LGHNA, CDR2 YSLEER.

The chain links TRBV5-4 to TRBJ1-1; D remains ambiguous. Trimming cost V 4 bases and J 3 bases, with 13 bases left between them. This CDR3 region has 14 residues. Germline-derived CDR1 and CDR2 are SGHNT and YYREEE (reference sequence). The CDR3 reads CASSPLGFHTEAFF. The DNA for the CDR3 is TGTGCCAGCAGCCCTCTTGGTTTCCACACTGAAGCTTTCTTT.

This sequence joins TRBV7-9 and TRBJ2-3; D gene uncertain. Trimming took off 3 bases at V and 3 bases at J, with 13 bases between the two ends. The germline gives CDR1 SEHNR, CDR2 FQNEAQ (reference sequence). The CDR3 is 15 residues long. The CDR3 DNA is TGTGCCAGCAGCTTCGGGTTGGCGGCTACAGATACGCAGTATTTT. Translating it yields CASSFGLAATDTQYF.

As for this clone: The junction departs from germline at one end; a sequencing error may be responsible. The chain has TRBV13 and TRBJ2-7; the D is unclear. The CDR3 runs 13 residues. The germline V gene has CDR1 PRHDT and CDR2 FYEKMQ (reference sequence). This chain's CDR3 is CASSLGSTYEQYF. CDR3 nucleotide sequence: TGTGCCAGCAGCCTAGGGTCCACCTACGAGCAGTACTTC.

V and J are TRBV28 and TRBJ2-5; TRBD1 might be the D (5 bases). This CDR3 is built from 13 residues. Germline lookup yields CDR1 MDHEN and CDR2 SYDVKM. Trimming took 4 bases from V and 4 from J, leaving 10 bases between them. CDR3: CASSSWGGETQYF. DNA of the CDR3: TGTGCCAGCAGTTCGTGGGGCGGAGAGACCCAGTACTTC.

DNA for the CDR3: TGTGCCAGCAGCTTTTTCCGTACACCCTACGAGCAGTACTTC. Its protein product is CASSFFRTPYEQYF. The chain uses TRBV11-2 and TRBJ2-7, with unresolved D. The CDR3 sequence is 14 residues long. Germline values: CDR1 SGHAT, CDR2 FQNNGV. With 3 bases removed from V and 2 bases from J, the gap between germline ends came to 11 bases.